This entry features one T cell receptor (beta chain) sequence. The sample originates from a study of PD-1 blockade in classical Hodgkin lymphoma. TCRdb keeps only in-frame clones here, not all; method: immunoSEQ multiplex PCR. The table has 6,700 or so clones, 78% seen once. V was cut by 0 bases and J by 2 bases, with 24 bases left in between. The CDR3 totals 20 residues. Germline CDR1 reads WNHNN; CDR2 reads SYGVQD (reference sequence). Every single patient, without exception, relapsed after autologous stem cell transplantation, and brentuximab vedotin exposure varied. The authors purified CD4+ T cells from thawed PBMCs by magnetic negative selection.

This material consisted of CD4+ T cells from blood, taken at baseline. This sequence originates from a human donor with classical Hodgkin lymphoma. The genes are TRBV10-1 and TRBJ2-3; no firm D call. The CDR3 DNA is TGCGCCAGCAGTGAGTCAGCTCGGCACTACACCCACACGTCCACAGATACGCAGTATTTT. Its translation is CASSESARHYTHTSTDTQYF.